This T cell receptor (beta chain) was identified during a study of blood T cell repertoires in COVID-19. For the study at large: In each case, the material was cDNA or gDNA derived from T cells, B-cell-depleted T cells, or PBMCs.

The Seattle patients joined while their infection was active and were tracked longitudinally afterward. V was clipped by 5 bases and J by 1 base; unmatched bases: 4. The length of the CDR3 is 15 residues. Germline CDR1 is SGHTA and CDR2 is FQGTGA. Repertoires were generated with immunoSEQ multiplex PCR, while TCRdb's copy carries only in-frame clones and drops some. The data hold some 390,000 clones, with about 90% observed a single time. Sequenced: peripheral blood. V is TRBV7-3 and J is TRBJ2-3; 9 bases fit TRBD2. This receptor was taken from a woman aged 60-75 years with COVID-19, enrolled during active disease. The CDR3 bases are TGTGCCAGCAGCCGCGGGGGGGAGGGCACAGATACGCAGTATTTT. This gives the protein CASSRGGEGTDTQYF.